This entry lists 19 T cell receptor beta chains sequenced from one sample in a study of blood T cell repertoires in COVID-19. TCRdb's copy holds only in-frame clones and misses some; the assay was immunoSEQ multiplex PCR. In the table there are a few hundred thousand clones, 82% of which are singletons. Specimen: peripheral blood. These receptors all stem from a woman between 18 and 29 years old with acute or convalescent COVID-19.

The table lists this clone with a count of one. The CDR3 here is CASRLGGRPNTEAFF. CDR3 sequence (DNA): TGTGCCAGTAGGTTGGGAGGGCGCCCCAACACTGAAGCTTTCTTT. The chain joins TRBV19 to TRBJ1-1; D uncertain. Germline lookup yields CDR1 LNHDA and CDR2 SQIVND (reference sequence). The germline V and J ends were trimmed by 6 bases and 2 bases, with 16 bases remaining between them. The CDR3 contains 15 residues.

V gene TRBV3-1 (or the pseudogene TRBV3-2) combines with J gene TRBJ1-4; D is possibly TRBD1 (5 bases). Trimming removed 5 bases from V and 7 bases from J, with 14 bases in between. Germline values: CDR1 LGHDT, CDR2 YNNKEL (reference sequence). This CDR3 region has 14 residues. In DNA form, the CDR3 reads TGTGCCAGCAGCTTTAACGCAGGGTCTGAAAAACTGTTTTTT. This sequence encodes CASSFNAGSEKLFF.

This chain joins TRBV4-3 and TRBJ2-7; 7 nucleotides line up with TRBD2. CDR1 is LGHNA and CDR2 is YSLEER in the germline V gene. The CDR3 has 16 residues. The V gene end was trimmed by 0 bases and the J gene end by 3 bases; junction bases not matched to a gene: 8. The CDR3 is CASSQDRLAVDYEQYF. Here the CDR3 DNA reads TGCGCCAGCAGCCAAGACCGGCTAGCGGTAGACTACGAGCAGTACTTC.

This chain uses TRBV2 with TRBJ2-7; 9 positions agree with TRBD2. The CDR3 extends over 17 amino acids. The V segment lost 2 bases and the J segment 4 bases; nucleotides outside the gene matches: 12. CDR1 and CDR2 (germline): SNHLY, FYNNEI. The CDR3 bases are TGTGCCAGCAGTGAATCCGCTAGCGGGATCCTCGGATACGAGCAGTACTTC. Translating it yields CASSESASGILGYEQYF.

The chain is built from TRBV21-1 and TRBJ1-1; the table names TRBD1, a call not compared with the DNA. TRBV21-1 is termed a pseudogene. CDR3 length equals 18 residues. The CDR3 reads CASSKEQGIMAGNTEAFF. CDR3 DNA sequence: TGTGCCAGCAGCAAAGAACAGGGGATCATGGCCGGGAACACTGAAGCTTTCTTT.

The V call is TRBV29-1, the J call TRBJ2-7; 7 bases align to TRBD2. Per the germline V gene, CDR1 is SQVTM and CDR2 is ANQGSEA. Germline trimming cut 5 bases from V and 1 base from J; bases unmatched to any gene: 5. The CDR3 is 13 amino acids. CDR3 nucleotides: TGCAGCGTTCGAGGCGGGAGTTCCTACGAGCAGTACTTC. Its protein product is CSVRGGSSYEQYF.

The chain employs TRBV29-1 and TRBJ1-2; 8 nucleotides line up with TRBD1. Trimming cost V 0 bases and J 4 bases; bases outside gene matches: 7. This CDR3 has 15 amino acids. Germline V CDR1 and CDR2: SQVTM, ANQGSEA. CDR3 nucleotide sequence: TGCAGCGTTGAAGACCCGGGACAGGAGATCTATGGCTACACCTTC. Translated, it gives CSVEDPGQEIYGYTF.

The genes are TRBV3-1 (or the pseudogene TRBV3-2) and TRBJ2-2, with D hard to call. Germline V gene lookup returns CDR1 LGHDT and CDR2 YNNKEL (reference sequence). V dropped 0 bases and J dropped 3 bases, with 5 bases sitting between them. The CDR3 is 14 amino acids. CDR3 in DNA: TGTGCCAGCAGCCAAGATAGCTACACCGGGGAGCTGTTTTTT. It translates to CASSQDSYTGELFF.

The V gene is TRBV19, the J gene TRBJ2-1; 16 nucleotides align to TRBD2. The CDR3 runs 17 residues. J was trimmed by 5 bases and V by 4 bases; bases with no gene match: 5. CDR1 and CDR2 (germline): LNHDA, SQIVND (reference sequence). This CDR3 is CASSRGLAGGLHNEQFF. The CDR3 DNA reads as TGTGCCAGTAGTAGGGGACTAGCGGGAGGGCTCCACAATGAGCAGTTCTTC.

The genes are TRBV5-4 and TRBJ1-2; D gene unclear. The CDR3 runs 14 residues. The ends were cut back, 0 bases at V and 3 bases at J, with 9 bases in the middle. CDR1 and CDR2 (germline): SGHNT, YYREEE (reference sequence). CDR3 in DNA: TGTGCCAGCAGCTTGGATATCAGTCACTATGGCTACACCTTC. As protein: CASSLDISHYGYTF.

The chain uses TRBV6-5 and TRBJ2-7; 7 bases line up with TRBD2. Germline CDR1 is MNHEY and CDR2 is SVGAGI. With 0 bases clipped from V and 1 base from J, the junction kept 6 bases outside the gene matches. CDR3 size: 16 residues. The CDR3 nucleotides are TGTGCCAGCAGTTACTCGGGGGAGGGACCTTCCTACGAGCAGTACTTC. Residues: CASSYSGEGPSYEQYF.

The genes are TRBV18 and TRBJ1-1; D possibly corresponds to TRBD1 (5 bases). CDR1 KGHSH and CDR2 LQKENI come from the germline V gene. This CDR3 contains 15 residues. Deletions cut 4 bases from V and 1 base from J, with 13 bases between. The CDR3 region is CASSQVGGSNTEAFF. The CDR3 DNA follows: TGTGCCAGCTCACAGGTGGGGGGATCGAACACTGAAGCTTTCTTT.

This clone appeared once. The rearrangement links TRBV7-2 to TRBJ2-2; 7 bases are shared with TRBD2. V dropped 2 bases and J dropped 3; count of bases not matched to a gene: 6. CDR1 SGHTA and CDR2 FQGNSA come from the germline V gene. The CDR3 spans 16 residues. CDR3 in amino acids: CASSLMSGIDTGELFF. CDR3 nucleotides: TGTGCCAGCAGCTTAATGAGCGGGATCGACACCGGGGAGCTGTTTTTT. The whole variable domain, filled in from reference TRBV7-2 and TRBJ2-2, reads GAGVSQSPSNKVTEKGKDVELRCDPISGHTALYWYRQSLGQGLEFLIYFQGNSAPDKSGLPSDRFSAERTGGSVSTLTIQRTQQEDSAVYLCASSLMSGIDTGELFFGEGSRLTVL.

CDR3 in amino acids: CASSESGRFDTQYF. CDR3 nucleotides: TGTGCCAGCAGTGAGAGCGGGAGGTTTGATACGCAGTATTTT. V gene TRBV25-1 combines with J gene TRBJ2-3, with 9 bases fitting TRBD2. J gave up 6 bases and V 3 bases, and 4 bases lay outside the gene matches. Germline CDR1 is MGHDK and CDR2 is SYGVNS. There are 14 residues in the CDR3.

This sequence joins TRBV5-1 and TRBJ1-2; a possible D gene is TRBD1 (6 bases). This CDR3 spans 16 amino acids. Trimming removed 1 base at V and 5 bases at J, with 18 bases between. The germline V gene has CDR1 SGHRS and CDR2 YFSETQ. CDR3 residues: CASSLTPGGGPYGYTF. In nucleotides, the CDR3 is TGCGCCAGCAGCTTGACCCCGGGCGGGGGGCCATATGGCTACACCTTC.

The chain couples TRBV3-1 (or the pseudogene TRBV3-2) to TRBJ2-3; D is perhaps TRBD2 (5 bases). The CDR3 is made up of 15 amino acids. V was trimmed by 6 bases and J by 5 bases, leaving 18 bases between them. Germline V gene lookup returns CDR1 LGHDT and CDR2 YNNKEL (reference sequence). CDR3 nucleotide sequence: TGTGCCAGCAGTCACCGCGGGCTAGCAATAGATACGCAGTATTTT. Translating gives CASSHRGLAIDTQYF.

The chain carries TRBV4-1 and TRBJ1-1; D gene uncertain. The CDR3 spans 13 residues. With 4 bases removed from V and 4 bases from J, the gap between germline ends came to 10 bases. The V gene's germline CDR1 is MGHRA and CDR2 YSYEKL. In DNA form, the CDR3 reads TGCGCCAGCAGCCGGGGTGAGGGCACTGAAGCTTTCTTT. Protein: CASSRGEGTEAFF.

The V gene is TRBV5-4, the J gene TRBJ2-3, with D maybe TRBD1 (5 bases). The germline V gene has CDR1 SGHNT and CDR2 YYREEE (reference sequence). Between the trimmed V and J ends, which lost 4 bases and 2 bases, there was a span of 14 bases. The CDR3 extends over 15 amino acids. CDR3 nucleotide sequence: TGTGCCAGCAGCGGGGCCCCGGCCCACACAGATACGCAGTATTTT. It translates to CASSGAPAHTDTQYF.

The chain employs TRBV10-3 and TRBJ2-1, with TRBD1 identical over 7 bases. Trimming at V came to 8 bases and at J to 1 base, leaving 14 bases not matched to a gene. The CDR3 is 17 amino acids. The germline CDR1 and CDR2 sequences are ENHRY and SYGVKD. The CDR3 nucleotides are TGTGCCATCTCCCCCATAGGCCAGGGGGAATCCTACAATGAGCAGTTCTTC. This codes for CAISPIGQGESYNEQFF.